This T cell receptor (beta chain) was identified during a study of blood T cells in healthy people across ages. Notes on the study in general: The lack of PBMC sorting stopped any conclusive naive versus antigen-experienced comparison. Donor CMV status, an unknown factor, possibly confounded changes in expanded clonotypes.

For the second PCR, which ran for roughly 6 to 12 cycles, a sample-barcoded 5' primer and a J-beta primer mix were used. Through a template-switch adaptor with 12 random nucleotides, each cDNA molecule received a tag. One entry per CDR3 protein results from TCRdb running MiXCR on the 5' RACE reads. This table holds some 1.4 million distinct CDR3 sequences, 42% found once. The CDR3 sequence is 18 residues long. The germline gives CDR1 SGHRS, CDR2 YFSETQ. V was trimmed by 4 bases and J by 1 base, leaving 21 bases between them. Isolation of PBMCs gave at least 7 million cells per sample. A remark on this clonotype: The target antigen is unknown.

The TCR sequence derives from a woman younger than 30 in good health. The chain joins TRBV5-1 to TRBJ2-1; D possibly uses TRBD1 or TRBD2 (7 bases each). Sequencing was done on a sample of blood. The CDR3 reads CASSPRGAQGGSYNEQFF. The CDR3 bases are TGCGCCAGCAGCCCCAGGGGGGCCCAGGGAGGGTCCTACAATGAGCAGTTCTTC. The variable domain in full, completed from reference TRBV5-1 and TRBJ2-1, reads KAGVTQTPRYLIKTRGQQVTLSCSPISGHRSVSWYQQTPGQGLQFLFEYFSETQRNKGNFPGRFSGRQFSNSRSEMNVSTLELGDSALYLCASSPRGAQGGSYNEQFFGPGTRLTVL.